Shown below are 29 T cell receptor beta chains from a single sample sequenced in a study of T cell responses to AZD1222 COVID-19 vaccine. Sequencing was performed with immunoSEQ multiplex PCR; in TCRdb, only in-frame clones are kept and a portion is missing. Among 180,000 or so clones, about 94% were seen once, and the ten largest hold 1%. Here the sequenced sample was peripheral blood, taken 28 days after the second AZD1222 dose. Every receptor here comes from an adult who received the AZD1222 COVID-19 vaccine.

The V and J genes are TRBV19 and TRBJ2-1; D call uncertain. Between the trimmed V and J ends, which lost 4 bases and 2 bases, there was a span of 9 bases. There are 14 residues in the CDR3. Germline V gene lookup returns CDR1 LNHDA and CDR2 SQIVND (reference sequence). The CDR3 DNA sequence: TGTGCCAGTAGTAAGGTCGCCACCTACAATGAGCAGTTCTTC. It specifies CASSKVATYNEQFF.

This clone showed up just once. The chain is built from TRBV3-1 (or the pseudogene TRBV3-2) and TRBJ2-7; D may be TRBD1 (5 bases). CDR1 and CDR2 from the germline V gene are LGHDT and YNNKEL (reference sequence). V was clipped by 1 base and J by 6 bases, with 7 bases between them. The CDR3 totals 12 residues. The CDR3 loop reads CASSQGRAEQYF. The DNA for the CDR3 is TGTGCCAGCAGCCAAGGCAGGGCCGAGCAGTACTTC.

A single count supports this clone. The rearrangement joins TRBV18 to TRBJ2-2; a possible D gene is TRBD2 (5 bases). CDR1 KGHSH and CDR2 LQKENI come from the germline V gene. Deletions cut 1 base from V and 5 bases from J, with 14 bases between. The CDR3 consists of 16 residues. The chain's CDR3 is CASSPLLDSATGELFF. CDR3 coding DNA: TGTGCCAGCTCACCACTTTTGGACTCGGCGACCGGGGAGCTGTTTTTT.

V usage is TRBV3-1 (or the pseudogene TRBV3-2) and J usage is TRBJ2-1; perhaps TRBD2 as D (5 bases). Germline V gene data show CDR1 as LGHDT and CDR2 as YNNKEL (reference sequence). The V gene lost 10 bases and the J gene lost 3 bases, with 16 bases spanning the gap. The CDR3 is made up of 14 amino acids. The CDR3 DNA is TGTGCCACCGCCCCACTAGAAGGCTACAATGAGCAGTTCTTC. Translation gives CATAPLEGYNEQFF.

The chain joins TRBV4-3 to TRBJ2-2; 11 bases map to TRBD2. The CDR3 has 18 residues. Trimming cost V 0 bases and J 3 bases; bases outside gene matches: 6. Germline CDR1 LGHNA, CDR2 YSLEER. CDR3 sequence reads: CASSQDQGLADHTGELFF. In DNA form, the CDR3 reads TGCGCCAGCAGCCAAGATCAGGGACTAGCGGATCACACCGGGGAGCTGTTTTTT.

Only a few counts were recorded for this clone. CDR3 nucleotides: TGTGCCAGCTCATCCGACAGTCGCTACGAGCAGTACTTC. Its translation is CASSSDSRYEQYF. The V call is TRBV18, the J call TRBJ2-7; TRBD1 is a possible D gene (5 bases). This CDR3 contains 13 residues. V was clipped by 5 bases and J by 3 bases, with 11 bases between them. Germline V gives CDR1 KGHSH, CDR2 LQKENI.

For the CDR3, the DNA is TGCGCCAGCAGCATCGACAGGGGCCACGAGCAGTACTTC. As protein: CASSIDRGHEQYF. The chain carries TRBV10-1 and TRBJ2-7, with 8 bases aligning to TRBD1. The germline V gene has CDR1 WNHNN and CDR2 SYGVQD (reference sequence). V lost 6 bases to trimming and J lost 5 bases; unmatched junction nucleotides: 6. The CDR3 loop spans 13 amino acids.

The CDR3 loop reads CASSIASGGATRDQYF. The CDR3 bases are TGTGCCAGTAGTATTGCTAGCGGGGGGGCAACAAGAGACCAGTACTTC. The chain employs TRBV19 and TRBJ2-5, with 12 positions matching TRBD2. CDR1 and CDR2 from the germline V gene are LNHDA and SQIVND (reference sequence). The CDR3 is made up of 16 amino acids. Trimming took 3 bases from V and 10 from J; bases not matched to a gene: 12. The full variable domain, its missing parts supplied by reference TRBV19 and TRBJ2-5, is DGGITQSPKYLFRKEGQNVTLSCEQNLNHDAMYWYRQDPGQGLRLIYYSQIVNDFQKGDIAEGYSVSREKKESFPLTVTSAQKNPTAFYLCASSIASGGATRDQYFGPGTRLLVL.

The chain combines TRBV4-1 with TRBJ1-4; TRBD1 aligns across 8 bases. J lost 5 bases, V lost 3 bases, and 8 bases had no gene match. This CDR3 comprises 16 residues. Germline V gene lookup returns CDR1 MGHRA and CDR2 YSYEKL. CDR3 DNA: TGCGCCAGCAGCCACCCCCGGACAGGGCGGAATGAAAAACTGTTTTTT. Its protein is CASSHPRTGRNEKLFF.

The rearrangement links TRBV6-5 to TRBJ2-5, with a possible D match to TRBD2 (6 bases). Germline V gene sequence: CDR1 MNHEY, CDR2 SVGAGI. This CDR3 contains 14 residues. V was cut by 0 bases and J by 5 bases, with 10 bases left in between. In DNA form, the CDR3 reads TGTGCCAGCAGTTACTCCGCAGGGAGGGAGACCCAGTACTTC. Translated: CASSYSAGRETQYF.

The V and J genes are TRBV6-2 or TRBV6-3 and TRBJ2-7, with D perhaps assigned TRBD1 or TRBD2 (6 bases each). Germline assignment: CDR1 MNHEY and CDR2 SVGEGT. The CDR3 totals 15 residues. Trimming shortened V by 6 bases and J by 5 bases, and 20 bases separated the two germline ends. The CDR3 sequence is CASSQTSGARNEQYF. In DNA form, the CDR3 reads TGTGCCAGCAGCCAGACCTCGGGGGCGCGGAACGAGCAGTACTTC.

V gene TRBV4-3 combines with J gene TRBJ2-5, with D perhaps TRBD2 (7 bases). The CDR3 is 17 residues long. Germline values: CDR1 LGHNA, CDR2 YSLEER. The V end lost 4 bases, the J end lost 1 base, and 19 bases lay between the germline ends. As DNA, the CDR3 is TGCGCCAGCAGCCGATCGTGGGGGGGACACCTCCAAGAGACCCAGTACTTC. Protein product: CASSRSWGGHLQETQYF.

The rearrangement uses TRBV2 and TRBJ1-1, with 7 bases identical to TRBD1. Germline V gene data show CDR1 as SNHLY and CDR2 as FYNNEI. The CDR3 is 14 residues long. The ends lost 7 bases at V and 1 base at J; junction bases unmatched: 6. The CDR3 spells CASTMDRRNTEAFF. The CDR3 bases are TGTGCCAGCACCATGGACAGGAGGAACACTGAAGCTTTCTTT.

This CDR3 reads CASSDYGQYASPLHF. The CDR3 coding sequence is TGCGCCAGCAGTGACTACGGACAGTACGCTTCACCCCTCCACTTT. The V and J genes are TRBV10-2 and TRBJ1-6; possible D gene TRBD1, 6 bases. The CDR3 sequence is 15 residues long. Germline V gene lookup returns CDR1 WSHSY and CDR2 SAAADI. The V end was cut by 3 bases, the J end by 9 bases, with 15 bases between.

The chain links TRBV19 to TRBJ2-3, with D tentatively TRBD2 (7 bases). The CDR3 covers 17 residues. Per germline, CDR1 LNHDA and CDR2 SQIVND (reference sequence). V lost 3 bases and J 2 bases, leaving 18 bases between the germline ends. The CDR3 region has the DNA TGTGCCAGTAGTATCGGAGGGGGGGGAGCAAACACAGATACGCAGTATTTT. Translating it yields CASSIGGGGANTDTQYF.

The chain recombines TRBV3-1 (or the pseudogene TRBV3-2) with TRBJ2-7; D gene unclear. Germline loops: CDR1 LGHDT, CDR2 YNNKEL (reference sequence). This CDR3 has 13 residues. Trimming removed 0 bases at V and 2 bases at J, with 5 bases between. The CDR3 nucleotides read TGTGCCAGCAGCCAAGATGCCACCTACGAGCAGTACTTC. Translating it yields CASSQDATYEQYF.

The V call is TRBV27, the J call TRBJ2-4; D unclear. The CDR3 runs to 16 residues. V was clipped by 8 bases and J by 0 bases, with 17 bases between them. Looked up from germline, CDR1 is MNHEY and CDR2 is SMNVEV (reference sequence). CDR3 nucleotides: TGTGCCAGCTCAACCAGAGAGACTCTAGCCAAAAACATTCAGTACTTC. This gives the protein CASSTRETLAKNIQYF.

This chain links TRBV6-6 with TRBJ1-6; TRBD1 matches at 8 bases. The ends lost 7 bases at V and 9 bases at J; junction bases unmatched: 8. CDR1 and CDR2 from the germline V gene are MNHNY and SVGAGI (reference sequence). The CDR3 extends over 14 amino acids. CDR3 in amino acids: CASNHEDRASPLHF. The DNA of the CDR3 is TGTGCCAGCAACCACGAGGACAGGGCTTCACCCCTCCACTTT.

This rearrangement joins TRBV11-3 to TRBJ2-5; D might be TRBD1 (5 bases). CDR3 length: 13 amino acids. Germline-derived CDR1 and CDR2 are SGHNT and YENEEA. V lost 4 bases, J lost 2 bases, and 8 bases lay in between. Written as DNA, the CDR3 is TGTGCCAGCAGCTCCCAGGGACAAGAGACCCAGTACTTC. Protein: CASSSQGQETQYF.

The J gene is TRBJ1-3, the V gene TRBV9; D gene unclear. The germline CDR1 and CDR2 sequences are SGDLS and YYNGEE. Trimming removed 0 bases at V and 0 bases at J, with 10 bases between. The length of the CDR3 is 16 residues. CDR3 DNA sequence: TGTGCCAGCAGCGTAGGAGGCTTGGCCTCTGGAAACACCATATATTTT. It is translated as CASSVGGLASGNTIYF. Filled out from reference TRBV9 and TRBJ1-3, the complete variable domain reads DSGVTQTPKHLITATGQRVTLRCSPRSGDLSVYWYQQSLDQGLQFLIQYYNGEERAKGNILERFSAQQFPDLHSELNLSSLELGDSALYFCASSVGGLASGNTIYFGEGSWLTVV.

The CDR3 DNA sequence: TGTGCCACCCGGCCCGGGAGGACGCTTCGAGAGGATGAGCAGTTCTTC. Protein: CATRPGRTLREDEQFF. The chain employs TRBV10-3 and TRBJ2-1; 7 nucleotides match TRBD2. V lost 10 bases, J lost 8 bases, and 20 bases stayed unmatched. The CDR3 consists of 16 residues. The germline V gene encodes CDR1 ENHRY and CDR2 SYGVKD.

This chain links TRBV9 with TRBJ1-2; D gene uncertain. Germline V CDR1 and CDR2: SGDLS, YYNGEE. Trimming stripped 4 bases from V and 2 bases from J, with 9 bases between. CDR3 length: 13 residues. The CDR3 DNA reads TGTGCCAGCAGCCCCATAGAAAACTATGGCTACACCTTC. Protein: CASSPIENYGYTF.

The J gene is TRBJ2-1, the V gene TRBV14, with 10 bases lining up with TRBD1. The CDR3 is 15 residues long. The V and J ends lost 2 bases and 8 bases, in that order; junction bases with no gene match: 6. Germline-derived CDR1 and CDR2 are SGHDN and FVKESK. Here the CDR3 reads CASSQRQGAWDEQFF. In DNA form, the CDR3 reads TGTGCCAGCAGCCAACGACAGGGGGCATGGGATGAGCAGTTCTTC. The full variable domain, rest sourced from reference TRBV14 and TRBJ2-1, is EAGVTQFPSHSVIEKGQTVTLRCDPISGHDNLYWYRRVMGKEIKFLLHFVKESKQDESGMPNNRFLAERTGGTYSTLKVQPAELEDSGVYFCASSQRQGAWDEQFFGPGTRLTVL.

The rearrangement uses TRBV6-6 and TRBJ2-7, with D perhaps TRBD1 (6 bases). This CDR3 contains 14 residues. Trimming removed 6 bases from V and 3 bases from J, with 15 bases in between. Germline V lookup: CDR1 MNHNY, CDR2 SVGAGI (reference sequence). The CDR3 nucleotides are TGTGCCAGCAGACCTACAGGGATCGGCTACGAGCAGTACTTC. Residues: CASRPTGIGYEQYF.

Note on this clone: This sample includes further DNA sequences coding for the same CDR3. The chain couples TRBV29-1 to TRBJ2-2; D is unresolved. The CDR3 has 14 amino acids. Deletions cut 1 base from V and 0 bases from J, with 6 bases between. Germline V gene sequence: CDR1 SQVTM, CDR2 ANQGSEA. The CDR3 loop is CSVEGRTNTGELFF. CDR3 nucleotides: TGCAGCGTTGAAGGGAGAACGAACACCGGGGAGCTGTTTTTT.

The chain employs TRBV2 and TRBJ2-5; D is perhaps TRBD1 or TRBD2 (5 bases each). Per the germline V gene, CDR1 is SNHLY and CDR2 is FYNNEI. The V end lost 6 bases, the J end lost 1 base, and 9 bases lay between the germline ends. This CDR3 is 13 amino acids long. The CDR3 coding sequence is TGTGCCAGCAGCGGGACCCCCCAAGAGACCCAGTACTTC. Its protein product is CASSGTPQETQYF. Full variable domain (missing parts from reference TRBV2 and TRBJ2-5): EPEVTQTPSHQVTQMGQEVILRCVPISNHLYFYWYRQILGQKVEFLVSFYNNEISEKSEIFDDQFSVERPDGSNFTLKIRSTKLEDSAMYFCASSGTPQETQYFGPGTRLLVL.

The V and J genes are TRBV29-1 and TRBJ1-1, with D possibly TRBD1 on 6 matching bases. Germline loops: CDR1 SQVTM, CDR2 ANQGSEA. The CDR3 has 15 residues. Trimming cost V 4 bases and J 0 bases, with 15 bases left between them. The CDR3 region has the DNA TGCAGCGTTGGAGCCAAGGACAGCATGAACACTGAAGCTTTCTTT. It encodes CSVGAKDSMNTEAFF.

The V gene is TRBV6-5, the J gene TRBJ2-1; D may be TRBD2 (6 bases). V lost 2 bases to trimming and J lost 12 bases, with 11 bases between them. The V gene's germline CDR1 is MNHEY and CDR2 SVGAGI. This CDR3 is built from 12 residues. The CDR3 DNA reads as TGTGCCAGCAGTTACAGTGCCGGGGGGCAGTTCTTC. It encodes CASSYSAGGQFF.

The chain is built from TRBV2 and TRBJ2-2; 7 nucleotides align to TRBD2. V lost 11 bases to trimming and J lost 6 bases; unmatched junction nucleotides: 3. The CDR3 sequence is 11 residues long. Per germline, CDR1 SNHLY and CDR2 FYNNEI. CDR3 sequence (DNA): TGTGCCGGCCGGGAGGCCGGGGAGCTGTTTTTT. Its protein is CAGREAGELFF.